Listed below are T cell receptor beta chains from one sample, sequenced in a study of PD-L1 blockade in urothelial cancer. TCRdb's copy holds only in-frame clones and misses some; the assay was immunoSEQ multiplex PCR. This table has about 130,000 clones, approximately 85% appearing once. Source: PBMCs, taken around atezolizumab (anti-PD-L1) treatment. The receptors were sampled from a man aged 50 to 59 with urothelial cancer. CDR3s include the opening cysteine and the closing phenylalanine or tryptophan. A D gene is named only where the DNA matches it firmly. Size is stated for part of the rows, as once, few or many counts, or as a class when the clone is expanded.

D gene	V gene	J gene	clone size	CDR3 DNA	CDR3 protein
TRBD2	TRBV5-6	TRBJ2-3	-	TGTGCCAGCAGCTTGAAGAGCGGGAGTTTCCCAGATACGCAGTATTTT	CASSLKSGSFPDTQYF
-	TRBV4-2	TRBJ1-5	-	TGTGCCAGCAGCCAATTAACCGGGGTAATCGGCAATCAGCCCCAGCATTTT	CASSQLTGVIGNQPQHF
TRBD1	TRBV6-1	TRBJ1-2	-	TGTGCCAGCACCCGAGAAGAGACAGGGTTCTATGGCTACACCTTC	CASTREETGFYGYTF
-	TRBV5-5	TRBJ2-2	-	TGTGCCAGCAGTCCCCCGGCGGGATGGACTTACACCGGGGAGCTGTTTTTT	CASSPPAGWTYTGELFF
-	TRBV2	TRBJ2-7	-	TGTGCCAGCAGCTACAGGGAAGGGATCTACGAGCAGTACTTC	CASSYREGIYEQYF
-	TRBV27	TRBJ1-2	once	TGTGCCAGCAGTTTGGGGCCGATGGTTACCTATGGCTACACCTTC	CASSLGPMVTYGYTF
TRBD2	TRBV18	TRBJ2-5	-	TGTGCCAGCTCACCCTCTAGCGGCATACACGGGGAGACCCAGTACTTC	CASSPSSGIHGETQYF
-	TRBV27	TRBJ2-1	once	TGTGCCAGCTCATCTCGTCGGGTCCCTGGGAATGAGCAGTTCTTC	CASSSRRVPGNEQFF
-	TRBV12-5	TRBJ1-2	-	TGTGCTAGTGGTCTTAATTTAGGACACACTTTAAACTATGGCTACACCTTC	CASGLNLGHTLNYGYTF
-	TRBV4-2	TRBJ2-3	-	TGTGCCAGCAGCCGAGAGACAGCGAACACAGATACGCAGTATTTT	CASSRETANTDTQYF
TRBD1	TRBV28	TRBJ2-7	-	TGTGCCAGCAGTCCTGAGGGGACAGGGAGAGGCTACGAGCAGTACTTC	CASSPEGTGRGYEQYF
TRBD2	TRBV28	TRBJ2-3	-	TGTGCCAGCAGCTTAGCGGGAGGGAGCACAGATACGCAGTATTTT	CASSLAGGSTDTQYF
TRBD2	TRBV27	TRBJ2-1	few	TGTGCCAGCAGTCCCCGACTAGCGGGTGAGCAGTTCTTC	CASSPRLAGEQFF
-	TRBV25-1	TRBJ1-5	-	TGTGCCAGCAGTGAAGGCAATAATCAGCCCCAGCATTTT	CASSEGNNQPQHF
TRBD2	TRBV7-9	TRBJ2-1	-	TGTGCCAGCGGGCGGGGGGGGGACAATGAGCAGTTCTTC	CASGRGGDNEQFF
-	TRBV10-3	TRBJ1-5	-	TGTGCCATCAAGGGGGAGGGATCTAGCAATCAGCCCCAGCATTTT	CAIKGEGSSNQPQHF
TRBD1	TRBV28	TRBJ1-5	-	TGTGCCAGCAGTTGGACAGGGGGTTTGAATCAGCCCCAGCATTTT	CASSWTGGLNQPQHF
TRBD1	TRBV7-6	TRBJ2-1	-	TGTGCCAGCAGCTTAGCCACAGGGGTCCCCTTCTTC	CASSLATGVPFF
-	TRBV5-1	TRBJ2-6	-	TGCGCCAGCAAAAAGACGGGACATACCAACTCTGGGGCCAACGTCCTGACTTTC	CASKKTGHTNSGANVLTF
-	TRBV7-9	TRBJ2-1	-	TGTGCCAGCAGCTCGGTGACATCCTTAAATGAGCAGTTCTTC	CASSSVTSLNEQFF
-	TRBV27	TRBJ2-2	-	TGTGCCAGCAGTTTATCTACTGGCGGGGAGCTGTTTTTT	CASSLSTGGELFF
TRBD2	TRBV5-1	TRBJ2-1	-	TGCGCCAGCAGCTTGGCCCTAGCGGGAGGAGCTGGGAATGAGCAGTTCTTC	CASSLALAGGAGNEQFF
TRBD1	TRBV5-4	TRBJ1-2	-	TGTGCCAGCAGCTGGATCAACAGGGGCGCCGGTGGCTACACCTTC	CASSWINRGAGGYTF